Listed below are T cell receptor beta chains from one sample, sequenced in a study of vaccination and CD4 T cells after COVID-19. These receptors lack a known antigen. Each CDR3 protein is one row after TCRdb ran MiXCR on the PCR reads. The sample consists of about 20,000 distinct CDR3 sequences, around two fifths of them appearing once. Sequencing was done on a sample of CD4+ T cells from blood, cultured in vitro. The receptors originated from a human donor who had recovered from COVID-19. Both conserved end residues are part of each CDR3. The D gene is left open where the match is weak. Clone size is shown for a subset of rows, as once, few, many or a class of expanded clone.

J	size	V	D	DNA	CDR3
TRBJ1-2	.	TRBV10-3	.	TGTGCCGCCCGTACACAAGATGGCTACACCTTC	CAARTQDGYTF
TRBJ1-1	once	TRBV6-5	.	TGTGCCAGCAGTTACTACAGAGTAATGAACACTGAAGCTTTCTTT	CASSYYRVMNTEAFF
TRBJ2-7	.	TRBV24-1	TRBD1	TGTGCCACCAGTGATCCCTTAGGGGACAGGAGAAACGAGCAGTACTTC	CATSDPLGDRRNEQYF
TRBJ1-1	few	TRBV20-1	.	TGCAGTGCTAGAGTGGAGTTCGGTTTGAACACTGAAGCTTTCTTT	CSARVEFGLNTEAFF
TRBJ2-2	few	TRBV5-4	.	TGTGCCAGCGGCCGGGACTACACCGGGGAGCTGTTTTTT	CASGRDYTGELFF
TRBJ2-1	few	TRBV7-2	.	TGTGCCAGCAGCCCCCGGTTCGGGGAGCAGTTCTTC	CASSPRFGEQFF
TRBJ2-1	.	TRBV6-1	.	TGTGCCAGCACCCCGCAGGGTGGGGGCAATGAGCAGTTCTTC	CASTPQGGGNEQFF
TRBJ1-6	.	TRBV11-3	.	TGTGCCAGCAGCTTCGTCGTTAGCCGGGGACGTAATTCACCCCTCCACTTT	CASSFVVSRGRNSPLHF
TRBJ2-2	few	TRBV11-1	TRBD2	TGTGCCAGCAGCCTAAGCGGGGGGGAAAACACCGGGGAGCTGTTTTTT	CASSLSGGENTGELFF
TRBJ1-3	.	TRBV7-9	.	TGTGCCAGCCTCTTATCCGGAGGAGGTGGGCGCCTTGCTGGAAACACCATATATTTT	CASLLSGGGGRLAGNTIYF
TRBJ2-7	.	TRBV10-1	TRBD1	TGCGCCAGCAGTGAGGGACAGGAAACCTACGAGCAGTACTTC	CASSEGQETYEQYF
TRBJ2-1	.	TRBV11-3	TRBD2	TGTGCCAGCAGCATCTGGACTAGCGGGTCCTACAATGAGCAGTTCTTC	CASSIWTSGSYNEQFF
TRBJ1-4	.	TRBV20-1	TRBD1	TGCAGTGCTAGGTCCGGGACAGTCACAACTAACGAAAAACTGTTTTTT	CSARSGTVTTNEKLFF
TRBJ2-5	.	TRBV7-2	.	TGTGCCAGCAGCTTAGTAGGGGAAGAGACCCAGTACTTC	CASSLVGEETQYF
TRBJ2-7	.	TRBV6-5	TRBD1	TGTGCCAGCAGTTACTTACCGCCGACGAGGGGGCGATTTATCTACGAGCAGTACTTC	CASSYLPPTRGRFIYEQYF
TRBJ2-7	.	TRBV7-9	.	TGTGCCAGCAGCTCGCCAGGAAGGTCCGAGCAGTACTTC	CASSSPGRSEQYF
TRBJ1-2	few	TRBV2	.	TGTGCCAGCAGTGTCCGGGACATTCCAAGAGGCTACACCTTC	CASSVRDIPRGYTF
TRBJ1-6	few	TRBV20-1	TRBD1	TGCAGTGCTACCACCGGGACAGGGAGATCACCCCTCCACTTT	CSATTGTGRSPLHF
TRBJ1-1	few	TRBV19	TRBD1	TGTGCCAGTAGTAGGGACAGGGTAGGCACTGAAGCTTTCTTT	CASSRDRVGTEAFF
TRBJ1-2	once	TRBV5-6	TRBD1	TGTGCCAGCAGTCCGGACAGGGGGAGTGGAGCTAACTATGGCTACACCTTC	CASSPDRGSGANYGYTF
TRBJ1-5	.	TRBV5-1	TRBD1	TGCGCCAGCAGCTTGGGACAGGGTGGTCAGCCCCAGCATTTT	CASSLGQGGQPQHF
TRBJ1-6	few	TRBV6-5	.	TGTGCCAGCAGTTACCGGTCCCCTACAGCGAGCTATAATTCACCCCTCCACTTT	CASSYRSPTASYNSPLHF
TRBJ2-1	.	TRBV28	.	TGTGCCAGCAGTTTACGGCAAAGGGAGCAGTTCTTC	CASSLRQREQFF
TRBJ2-7	.	TRBV6-2/TRBV6-3	TRBD2	TGTGCCAGCAGATCCGGGACTACCTCCTACGAGCAGTACTTC	CASRSGTTSYEQYF
TRBJ2-5	.	TRBV7-6	.	TGTGCTAGCAGCCCCAGGACTCGGGGCAGACAAGAGACCCAGTACTTC	CASSPRTRGRQETQYF
TRBJ2-3	.	TRBV5-1	.	TGCGCCAGCAGCTTGATCCAGCGGAGCACAGATACGCAGTATTTT	CASSLIQRSTDTQYF
TRBJ2-3	few	TRBV24-1	.	TGTGCCACCAGTGATTCGACAGCAGATACGCAGTATTTT	CATSDSTADTQYF
TRBJ2-7	few	TRBV6-5	TRBD1	TGTGCCAGCAGTTCGGGACAGGGTACGGGGGAGCAGTACTTC	CASSSGQGTGEQYF